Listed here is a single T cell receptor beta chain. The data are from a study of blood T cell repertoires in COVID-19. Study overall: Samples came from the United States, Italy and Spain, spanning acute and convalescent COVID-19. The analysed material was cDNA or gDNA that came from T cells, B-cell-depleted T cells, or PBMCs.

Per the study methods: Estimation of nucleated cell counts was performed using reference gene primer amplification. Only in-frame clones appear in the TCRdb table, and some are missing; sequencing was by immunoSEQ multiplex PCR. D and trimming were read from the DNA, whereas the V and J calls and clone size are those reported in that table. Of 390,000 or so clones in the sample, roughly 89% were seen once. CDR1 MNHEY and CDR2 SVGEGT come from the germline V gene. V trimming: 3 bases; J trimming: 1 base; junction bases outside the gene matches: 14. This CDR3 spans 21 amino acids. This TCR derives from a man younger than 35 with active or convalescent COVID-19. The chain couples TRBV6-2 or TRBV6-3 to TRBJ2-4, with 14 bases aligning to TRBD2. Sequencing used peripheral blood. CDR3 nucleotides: TGTGCCAGCAGTTATCCACCCCCGCGACTAGCGGGAGGGTTGGCCAAAAACATTCAGTACTTC. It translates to CASSYPPPRLAGGLAKNIQYF.